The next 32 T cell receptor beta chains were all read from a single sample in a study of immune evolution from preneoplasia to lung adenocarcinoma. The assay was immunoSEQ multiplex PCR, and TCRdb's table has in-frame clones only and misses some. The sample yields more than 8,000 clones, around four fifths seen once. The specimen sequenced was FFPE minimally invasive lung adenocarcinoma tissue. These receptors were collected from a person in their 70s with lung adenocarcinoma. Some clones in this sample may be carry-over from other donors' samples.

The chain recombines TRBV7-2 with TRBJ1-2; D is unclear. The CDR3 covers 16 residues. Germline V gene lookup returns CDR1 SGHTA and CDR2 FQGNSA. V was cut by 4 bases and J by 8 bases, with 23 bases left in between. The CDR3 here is CASSSSLLNSRSGYTF. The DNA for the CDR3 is TGTGCCAGCAGCTCATCCCTTTTGAACAGCCGTTCGGGCTACACCTTC.

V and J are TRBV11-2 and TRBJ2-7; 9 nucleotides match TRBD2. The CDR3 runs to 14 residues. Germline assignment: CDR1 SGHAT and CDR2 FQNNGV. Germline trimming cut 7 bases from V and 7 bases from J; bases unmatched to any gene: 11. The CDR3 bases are TGTGCCAGCACGCCGGGACTAGCCCGGCGGGAGCAGTACTTC. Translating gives CASTPGLARREQYF.

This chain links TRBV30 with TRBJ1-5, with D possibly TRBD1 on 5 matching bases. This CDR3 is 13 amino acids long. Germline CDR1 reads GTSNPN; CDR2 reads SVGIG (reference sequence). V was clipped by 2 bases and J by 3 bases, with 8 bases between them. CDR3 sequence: CAWSKTVNQPQHF. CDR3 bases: TGTGCCTGGAGTAAGACAGTCAATCAGCCCCAGCATTTT.

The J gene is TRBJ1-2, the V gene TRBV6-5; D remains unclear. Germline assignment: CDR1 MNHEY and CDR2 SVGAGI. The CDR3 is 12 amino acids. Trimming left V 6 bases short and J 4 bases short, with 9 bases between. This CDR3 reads CASRNGAYGYTF. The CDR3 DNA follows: TGTGCCAGCAGAAATGGAGCCTATGGCTACACCTTC.

DNA of the CDR3: TGTGCCTGGTCAGAGACGGGAGGTCGGGAGACCCAGTACTTC. Protein sequence: CAWSETGGRETQYF. V and J are TRBV30 and TRBJ2-5; 7 positions match TRBD2. The CDR3 runs to 14 residues. V shed 5 bases and J 5 bases; nucleotides not matched to a gene: 11. Per germline, CDR1 GTSNPN and CDR2 SVGIG (reference sequence).

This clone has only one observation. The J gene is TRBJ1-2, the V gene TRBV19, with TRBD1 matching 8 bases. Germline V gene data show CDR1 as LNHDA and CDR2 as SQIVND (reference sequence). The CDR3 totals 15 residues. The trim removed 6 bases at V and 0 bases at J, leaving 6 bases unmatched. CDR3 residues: CASRTGEYPNYGYTF. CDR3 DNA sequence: TGTGCCAGTAGGACAGGGGAATATCCTAACTATGGCTACACCTTC.

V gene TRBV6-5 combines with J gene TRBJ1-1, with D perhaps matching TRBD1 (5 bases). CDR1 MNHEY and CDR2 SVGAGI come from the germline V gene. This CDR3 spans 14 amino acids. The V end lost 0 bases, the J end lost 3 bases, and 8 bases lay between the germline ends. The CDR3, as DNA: TGTGCCAGCAGTTACTCGGGGGAGGACACTGAAGCTTTCTTT. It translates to CASSYSGEDTEAFF.

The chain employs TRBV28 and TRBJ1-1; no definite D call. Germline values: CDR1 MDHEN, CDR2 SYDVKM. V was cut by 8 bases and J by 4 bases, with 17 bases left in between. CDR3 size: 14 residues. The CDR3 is CASRLTLSPTEAFF. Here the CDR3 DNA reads TGTGCCAGCCGATTGACCCTAAGCCCCACTGAAGCTTTCTTT.

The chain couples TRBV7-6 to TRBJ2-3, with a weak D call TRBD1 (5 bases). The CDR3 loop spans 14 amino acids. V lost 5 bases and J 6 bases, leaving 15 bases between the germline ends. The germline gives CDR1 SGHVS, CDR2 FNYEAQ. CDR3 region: CASSLQAGGDTQYF. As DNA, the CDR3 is TGTGCCAGCAGCCTACAGGCCGGTGGGGATACGCAGTATTTT.

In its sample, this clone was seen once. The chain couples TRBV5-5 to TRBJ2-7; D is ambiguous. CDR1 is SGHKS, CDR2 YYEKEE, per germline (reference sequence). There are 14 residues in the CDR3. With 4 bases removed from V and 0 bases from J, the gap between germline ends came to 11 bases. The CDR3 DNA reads TGTGCCAGCAGCAATGGACGGATCTCCTACGAGCAGTACTTC. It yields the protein CASSNGRISYEQYF.

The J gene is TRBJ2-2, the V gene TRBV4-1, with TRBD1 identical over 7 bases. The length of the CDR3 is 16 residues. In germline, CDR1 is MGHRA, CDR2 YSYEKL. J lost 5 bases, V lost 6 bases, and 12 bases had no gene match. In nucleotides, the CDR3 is TGCGCCAGCAGTCCTCACACCGACAGGGAAACCGGGGAGCTGTTTTTT. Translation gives CASSPHTDRETGELFF.

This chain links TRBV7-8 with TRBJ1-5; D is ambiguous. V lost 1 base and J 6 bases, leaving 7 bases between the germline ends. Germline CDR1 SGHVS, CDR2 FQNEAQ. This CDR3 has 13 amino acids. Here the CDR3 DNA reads TGTGCCAGCAGCTTAGATAACCGTCAGCCCCAGCATTTT. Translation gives CASSLDNRQPQHF.

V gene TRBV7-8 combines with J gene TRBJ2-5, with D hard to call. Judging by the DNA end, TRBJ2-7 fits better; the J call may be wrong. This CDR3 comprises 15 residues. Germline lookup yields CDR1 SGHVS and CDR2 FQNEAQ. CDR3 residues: CASSLGRLSSYEQYF. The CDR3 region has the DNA TGTGCCAGCAGCTTAGGGCGGCTAAGCTCCTACGAGCAGTACTTC.

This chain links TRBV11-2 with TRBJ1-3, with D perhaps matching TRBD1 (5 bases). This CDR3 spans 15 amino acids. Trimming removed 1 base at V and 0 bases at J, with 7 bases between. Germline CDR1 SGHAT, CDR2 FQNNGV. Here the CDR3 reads CASSLGGYSGNTIYF. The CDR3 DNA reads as TGTGCCAGCAGCTTAGGGGGGTACTCTGGAAACACCATATATTTT.

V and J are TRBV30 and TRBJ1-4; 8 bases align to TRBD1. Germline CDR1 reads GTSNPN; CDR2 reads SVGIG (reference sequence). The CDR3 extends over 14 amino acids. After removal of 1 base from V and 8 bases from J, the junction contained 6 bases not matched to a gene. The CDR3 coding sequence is TGTGCCTGGAGTGCCGGGACAGGAGAGGAAAAACTGTTTTTT. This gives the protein CAWSAGTGEEKLFF.

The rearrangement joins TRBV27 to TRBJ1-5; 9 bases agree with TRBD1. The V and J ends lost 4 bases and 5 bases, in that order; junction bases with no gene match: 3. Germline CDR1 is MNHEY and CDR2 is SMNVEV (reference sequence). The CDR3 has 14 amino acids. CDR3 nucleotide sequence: TGTGCCAGCAGTTCGGGACAGGGAGATCAGCCCCAGCATTTT. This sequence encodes CASSSGQGDQPQHF.

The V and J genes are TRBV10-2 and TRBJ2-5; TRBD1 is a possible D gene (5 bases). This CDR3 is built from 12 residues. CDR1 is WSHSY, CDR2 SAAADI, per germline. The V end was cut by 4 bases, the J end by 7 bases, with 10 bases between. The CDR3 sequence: CASSVVQGTQYF. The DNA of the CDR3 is TGCGCCAGCAGTGTTGTGCAGGGGACCCAGTACTTC.

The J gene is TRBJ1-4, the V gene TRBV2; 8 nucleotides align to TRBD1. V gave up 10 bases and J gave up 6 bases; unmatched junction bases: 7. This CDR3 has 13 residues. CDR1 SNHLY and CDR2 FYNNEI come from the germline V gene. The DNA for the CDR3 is TGTGCCACCAGAACAGGGGGGCATGAAAAACTGTTTTTT. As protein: CATRTGGHEKLFF.

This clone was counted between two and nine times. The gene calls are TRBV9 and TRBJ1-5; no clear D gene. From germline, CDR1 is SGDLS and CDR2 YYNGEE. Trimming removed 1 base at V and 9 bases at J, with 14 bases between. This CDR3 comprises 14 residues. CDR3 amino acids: CASSVSWGDRPQHF. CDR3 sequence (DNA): TGTGCCAGCAGCGTAAGTTGGGGAGATCGGCCCCAGCATTTT.

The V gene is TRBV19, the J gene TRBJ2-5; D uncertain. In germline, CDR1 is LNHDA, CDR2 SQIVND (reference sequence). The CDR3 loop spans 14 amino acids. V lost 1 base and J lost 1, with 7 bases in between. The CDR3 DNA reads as TGTGCCAGTAGTATAGGGGCCCTCCAAGAGACCCAGTACTTC. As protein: CASSIGALQETQYF.

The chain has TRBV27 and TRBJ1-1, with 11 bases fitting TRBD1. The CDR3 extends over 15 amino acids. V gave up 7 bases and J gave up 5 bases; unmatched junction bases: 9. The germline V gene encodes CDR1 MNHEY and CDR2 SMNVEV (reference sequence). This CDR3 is CASKLLGTGGTEAFF. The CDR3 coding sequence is TGTGCCAGCAAACTACTGGGGACAGGGGGGACTGAAGCTTTCTTT.

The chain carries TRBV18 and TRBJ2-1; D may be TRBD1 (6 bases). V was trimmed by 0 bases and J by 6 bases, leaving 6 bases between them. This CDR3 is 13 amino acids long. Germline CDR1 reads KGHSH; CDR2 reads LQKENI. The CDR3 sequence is CASSPPGGNEQFF. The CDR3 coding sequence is TGTGCCAGCTCACCACCAGGGGGCAATGAGCAGTTCTTC.

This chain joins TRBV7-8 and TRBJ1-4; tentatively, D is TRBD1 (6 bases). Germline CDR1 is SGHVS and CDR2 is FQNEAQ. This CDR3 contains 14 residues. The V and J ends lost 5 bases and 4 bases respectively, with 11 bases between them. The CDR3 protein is CASSHRDNNEKLFF. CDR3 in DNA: TGTGCCAGCAGCCACAGGGACAATAATGAAAAACTGTTTTTT.

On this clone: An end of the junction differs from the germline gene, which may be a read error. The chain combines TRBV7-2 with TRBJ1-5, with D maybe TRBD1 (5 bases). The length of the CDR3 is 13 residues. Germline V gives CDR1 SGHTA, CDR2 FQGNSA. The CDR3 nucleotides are TGTGCCAGCAGCTTTGACAGCAGTCAGCCCCAGCATTTT. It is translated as CASSFDSSQPQHF.

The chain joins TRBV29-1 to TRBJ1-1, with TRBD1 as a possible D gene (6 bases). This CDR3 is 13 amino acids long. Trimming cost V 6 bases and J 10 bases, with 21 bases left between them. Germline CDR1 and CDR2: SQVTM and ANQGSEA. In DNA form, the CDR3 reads TGCAGCGTCGATACGGGCCTCATAGGGGGAGCTTTCTTT. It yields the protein CSVDTGLIGGAFF.

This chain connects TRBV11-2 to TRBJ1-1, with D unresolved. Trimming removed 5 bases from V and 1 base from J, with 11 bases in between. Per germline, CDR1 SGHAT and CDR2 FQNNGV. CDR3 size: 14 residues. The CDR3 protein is CASSPPPGNTEAFF. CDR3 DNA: TGTGCCAGCAGCCCCCCGCCCGGGAACACTGAAGCTTTCTTT.

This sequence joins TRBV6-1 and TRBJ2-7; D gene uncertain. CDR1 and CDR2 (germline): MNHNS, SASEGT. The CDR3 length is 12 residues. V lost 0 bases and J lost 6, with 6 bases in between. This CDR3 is CASSEAWPEQYF. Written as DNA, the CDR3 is TGTGCCAGCAGTGAAGCCTGGCCCGAGCAGTACTTC.

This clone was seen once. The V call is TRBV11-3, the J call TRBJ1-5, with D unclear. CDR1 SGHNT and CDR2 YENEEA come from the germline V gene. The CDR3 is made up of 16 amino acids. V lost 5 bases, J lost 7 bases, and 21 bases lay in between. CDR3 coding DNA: TGTGCCAGCAGCCCCCTCAGACCCATGACTCACCAGCCCCAGCATTTT. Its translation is CASSPLRPMTHQPQHF.

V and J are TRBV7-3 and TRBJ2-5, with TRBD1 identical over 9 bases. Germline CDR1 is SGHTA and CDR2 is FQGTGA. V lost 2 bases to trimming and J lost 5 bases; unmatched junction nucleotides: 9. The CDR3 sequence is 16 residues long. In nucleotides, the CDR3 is TGTGCCAGCAGCTTATTCGGACAGGGGACGTCGGAGACCCAGTACTTC. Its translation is CASSLFGQGTSETQYF.

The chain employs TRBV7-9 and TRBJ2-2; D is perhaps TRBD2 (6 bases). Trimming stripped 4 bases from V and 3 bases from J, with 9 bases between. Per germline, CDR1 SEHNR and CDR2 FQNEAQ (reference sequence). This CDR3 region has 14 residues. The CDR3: CASSSGLYTGELFF. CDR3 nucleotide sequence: TGTGCCAGCAGCTCGGGACTCTACACCGGGGAGCTGTTTTTT.

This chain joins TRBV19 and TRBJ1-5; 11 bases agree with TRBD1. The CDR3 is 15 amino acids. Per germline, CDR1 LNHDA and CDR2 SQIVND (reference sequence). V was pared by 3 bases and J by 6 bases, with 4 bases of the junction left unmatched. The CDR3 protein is CASSIGTGGSQPQHF. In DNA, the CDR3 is TGTGCCAGTAGTATCGGGACAGGGGGATCTCAGCCCCAGCATTTT.

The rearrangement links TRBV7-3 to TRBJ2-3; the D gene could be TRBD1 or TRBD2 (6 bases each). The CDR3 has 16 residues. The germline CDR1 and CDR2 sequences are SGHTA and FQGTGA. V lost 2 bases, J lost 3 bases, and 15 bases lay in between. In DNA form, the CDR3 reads TGTGCCAGCAGCTTATTCGGGGGCGACGGAACAGATACGCAGTATTTT. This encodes CASSLFGGDGTDTQYF.